Listed below are T cell receptor beta chains from one sample, sequenced in a study of blood T cell repertoires in COVID-19. Sequencing used immunoSEQ multiplex PCR; TCRdb keeps in-frame clones, though not all of them. The sample lists fewer than 350,000 clones; around 85% were seen once. Material for sequencing was PBMCs or T cells enriched from blood (not recorded which). These receptors originate from a woman aged 30 to 39 who had been exposed to COVID-19. Both conserved end residues are part of each CDR3. The D gene is left open where the match is weak. The size entry is marked missing in some rows and otherwise reads once, few, many or a size class.

d_call,v_call,j_call,clone_size,cdr3_nt,cdr3_aa
-,TRBV28,TRBJ1-1,-,TGTGCCAGCAGCCGAACAGGTATGAACACTGAAGCTTTCTTT,CASSRTGMNTEAFF
TRBD1,TRBV12-5,TRBJ2-3,-,TGTGCTAGTGGTTTGGTAACTAGGACAGGGAGGGATACGCAGTATTTT,CASGLVTRTGRDTQYF
-,TRBV4-1,TRBJ2-2,few,TGCGCCAGCAGCCATCCCCCCGGTGGCGGGGAGCTGTTTTTT,CASSHPPGGGELFF
-,TRBV27,TRBJ1-2,-,TGTGCCAGCAGTCCAGGGCGAAACTATGGCTACACCTTC,CASSPGRNYGYTF
TRBD1,TRBV18,TRBJ2-5,once,TGTGCCAGCTCACCCACGGGACAGGGGCTGAGGGAGACCCAGTACTTC,CASSPTGQGLRETQYF
TRBD1,TRBV6-1,TRBJ1-2,-,TGTGCCAGCAGTGAGGACAGGGGGCGCGGCTATGGCTACACCTTC,CASSEDRGRGYGYTF
-,TRBV19,TRBJ2-3,-,TGTGCCAGTAGTGTCTGGGGTGCCGGGAATACGCAGTATTTT,CASSVWGAGNTQYF
-,TRBV25-1,TRBJ1-1,-,TGTGCCAGCAGTAGCCCACAGGGCCAGAACACTGAAGCTTTCTTT,CASSSPQGQNTEAFF
TRBD1,TRBV10-3,TRBJ1-1,once,TGTGCCATCAAGGGACAGGGGGAAAGAACTGAAGCTTTCTTT,CAIKGQGERTEAFF
TRBD1,TRBV5-4,TRBJ1-1,-,TGTGCCAGCAGCCGGGGACAGCCCATGAACACTGAAGCTTTCTTT,CASSRGQPMNTEAFF
-,TRBV19,TRBJ2-7,-,TGTGCCAGTAGTACACTAGCACAAAACTCCGAGCAGTACTTC,CASSTLAQNSEQYF
TRBD2,TRBV9,TRBJ2-3,-,TGTGCCAGCAGCCTGAAGACTAGCGGGACTAGCACAGATACGCAGTATTTT,CASSLKTSGTSTDTQYF